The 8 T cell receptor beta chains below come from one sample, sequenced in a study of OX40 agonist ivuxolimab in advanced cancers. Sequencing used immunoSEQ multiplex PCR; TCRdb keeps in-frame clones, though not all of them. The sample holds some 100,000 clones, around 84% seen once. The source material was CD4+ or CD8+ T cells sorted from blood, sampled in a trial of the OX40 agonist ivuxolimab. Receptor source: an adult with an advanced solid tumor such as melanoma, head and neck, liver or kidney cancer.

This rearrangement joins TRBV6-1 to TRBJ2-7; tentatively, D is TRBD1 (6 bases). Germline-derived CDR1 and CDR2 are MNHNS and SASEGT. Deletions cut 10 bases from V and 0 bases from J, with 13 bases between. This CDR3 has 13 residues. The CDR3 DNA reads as TGTGCCACTCGGACAGCCAGCTCCTACGAGCAGTACTTC. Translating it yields CATRTASSYEQYF.

The CDR3 nucleotides are TGCGCCAGCAGCCAGGGAAAGGGCACTGAAGCTTTCTTT. The encoded protein is CASSQGKGTEAFF. The V call is TRBV4-1, the J call TRBJ1-1, with D unresolved. The CDR3 extends over 13 amino acids. Germline values: CDR1 MGHRA, CDR2 YSYEKL. Between the trimmed V and J ends, which lost 3 bases and 4 bases, there was a span of 9 bases.

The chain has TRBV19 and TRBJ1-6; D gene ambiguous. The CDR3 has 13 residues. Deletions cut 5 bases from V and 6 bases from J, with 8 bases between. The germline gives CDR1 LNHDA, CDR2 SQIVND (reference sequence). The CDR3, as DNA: TGTGCCAGTAGTTCCCCGGTTAATTCACCCCTCCACTTT. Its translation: CASSSPVNSPLHF.

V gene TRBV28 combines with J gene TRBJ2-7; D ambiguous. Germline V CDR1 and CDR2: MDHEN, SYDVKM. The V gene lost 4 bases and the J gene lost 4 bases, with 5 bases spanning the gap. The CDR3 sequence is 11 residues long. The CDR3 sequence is CASSSVYEQYV. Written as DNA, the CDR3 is TGTGCCAGCAGTTCTGTTTACGAGCAGTACGTC.

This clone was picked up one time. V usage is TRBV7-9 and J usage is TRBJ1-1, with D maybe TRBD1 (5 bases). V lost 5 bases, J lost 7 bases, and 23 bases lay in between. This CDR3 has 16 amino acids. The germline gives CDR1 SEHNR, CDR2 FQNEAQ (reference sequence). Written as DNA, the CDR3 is TGTGCCAGCAGCGATCTTATGGGGCCATCAGGGCGTGAAGCTTTCTTT. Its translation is CASSDLMGPSGREAFF.

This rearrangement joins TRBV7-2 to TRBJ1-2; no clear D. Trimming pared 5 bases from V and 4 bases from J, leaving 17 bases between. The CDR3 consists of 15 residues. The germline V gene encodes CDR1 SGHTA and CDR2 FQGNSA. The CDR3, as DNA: TGTGCCAGCAGCAGAGGAGACGGAAAGACCTATGGCTACACCTTC. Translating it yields CASSRGDGKTYGYTF.

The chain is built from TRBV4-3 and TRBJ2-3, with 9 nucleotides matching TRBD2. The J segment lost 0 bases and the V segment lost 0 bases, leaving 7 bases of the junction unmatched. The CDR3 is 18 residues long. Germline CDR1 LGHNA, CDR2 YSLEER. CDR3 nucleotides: TGCGCCAGCAGCCAAGATCTAGCGGGGTCAGCTAGCACAGATACGCAGTATTTT. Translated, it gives CASSQDLAGSASTDTQYF.

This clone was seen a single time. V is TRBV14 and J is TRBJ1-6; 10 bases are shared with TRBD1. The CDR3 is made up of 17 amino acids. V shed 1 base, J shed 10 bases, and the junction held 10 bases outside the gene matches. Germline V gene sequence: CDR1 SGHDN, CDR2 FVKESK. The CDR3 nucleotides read TGTGCCAGCAGCCAAGTCCCGGGACAGGGGTCGAGGTCACCCCTCCACTTT. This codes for CASSQVPGQGSRSPLHF.